This T cell receptor beta chain was documented in a study of blood T cell repertoires in COVID-19. Study information: Both acute and convalescent COVID-19 samples were obtained from the United States, Italy and Spain. Nucleic acid was either cDNA or gDNA, and it came from T cells, B-cell-depleted T cells, or PBMCs.

Authors' analysis steps: The assay estimated nucleated cells by amplifying reference gene primers. Assay used: immunoSEQ multiplex PCR; TCRdb lists only in-frame clones, some missing. Clone size and V and J calls were adopted from that table, with D and trimming inferred from the DNA. The table lists tens of thousands of clones, roughly 82% of them singletons, with about 7% in the top ten. The V end was cut by 4 bases, the J end by 5 bases, with 18 bases between. Germline V gene lookup returns CDR1 GTSNPN and CDR2 SVGIG (reference sequence). This CDR3 comprises 14 residues. The count of this clone is one.

The sequence derives from a man aged 50-59 years with active or convalescent COVID-19. This rearrangement joins TRBV30 to TRBJ2-7; perhaps TRBD2 as D (6 bases). The sequenced sample was peripheral blood. In nucleotides, the CDR3 is TGTGCCTGGACCCCGGGAGCCGGGGTCCACGAGCAGTACTTC. Translating it yields CAWTPGAGVHEQYF.